This T cell receptor (beta chain) is drawn from a study of CD8 T cells in ankylosing spondylitis. The study's findings and limits: Relatively scarce in peripheral blood, disease-linked clones were CD8+. There were earlier reports of some motif variants in reactive arthritis synovial fluid and blood. What seemed typical of ankylosing spondylitis blood was a TCR beta motif built from several highly homologous variants. Clones tied to disease were said to be significantly enriched in matched ankylosing spondylitis synovial fluid.

This clonotype was seen more than once but under ten times. Its matching antigen is unknown. Quantitative molecular-barcoded 5'-RACE generated the TCR beta libraries. Using its own MiXCR run on the 5' RACE reads, TCRdb lists one record per CDR3 protein. Of 200,000 to 250,000 distinct CDR3 sequences listed, approximately 20% are singletons. The V end lost 1 base, the J end lost 1 base, and 10 bases lay between the germline ends. Germline CDR1 LGHNA, CDR2 YSLEER. The CDR3 runs to 15 residues. This receptor was obtained from a male donor with ankylosing spondylitis. Sequencing was carried out using blood, either unsorted or a sorted T cell fraction (not recorded which). V gene TRBV4-3 combines with J gene TRBJ1-1; D gene uncertain. The CDR3, as DNA: TGCGCCAGCAGCCAAGTGGCCGGAGAGAACACTGAAGCTTTCTTT. Encoded protein: CASSQVAGENTEAFF.